This T cell receptor (beta chain) emerged from a study of T cell responses to AZD1222 COVID-19 vaccine. Findings and limits, study-wide: Targets within unmutated variant regions were reportedly found for nearly half of spike-specific TCRs. After two AZD1222 doses, spike-specific TCR breadth and depth rose versus day 0. Donors in the cohort were predominantly white British and more often female, and clonal diversity was possibly underestimated. Across the whole spike, CD4 TCRs peaked at regions 160-218 and 743-854.

Notes on this clone: Its matching antigen is unknown.

J gave up 4 bases and V 3 bases, and 12 bases lay outside the gene matches. The CDR3 totals 16 residues. Germline values: CDR1 SGHTS, CDR2 YDEGEE. TCRdb's table, derived via immunoSEQ multiplex PCR, lists solely in-frame clones and lacks some. The sample includes about 76,000 clones, over 75% of them seen just once. The sequencing used peripheral blood, collected on day 0 of MenACWY control vaccination. This TCR was sampled from an adult in good health. The V call is TRBV5-8, the J call TRBJ2-5; 7 positions agree with TRBD1. This CDR3 is CASSSSDRSGAETQYF. The CDR3 DNA follows: TGTGCCAGCAGCTCCTCGGACAGGAGTGGGGCAGAGACCCAGTACTTC.